This TCR beta chain is from a study of blood T cell repertoires in COVID-19. Overall study context: The United States, Italy and Spain provided the acute and convalescent COVID-19 samples.

The CDR3 sequence is 15 residues long. The V gene's germline CDR1 is KGHDR and CDR2 SFDVKD. The germline V and J ends were trimmed by 1 base and 4 bases, with 11 bases remaining between them. The participants were between about 18 and 90 years old and came from some 23 US areas. Exposed enrollees encountered a COVID-19 case at some point within 2 weeks before study entry. This clone was recorded a few times. Original processing notes: Reference gene primer amplification gave nucleated cell count estimates. Method: immunoSEQ multiplex PCR; TCRdb's copy keeps in-frame clones and lacks some. V, J and clone size derive from that table, while D and trimming were established from the DNA sequence. Here the sample spans 230,000 or so clones, around 83% being singletons.

The receptor was derived from a woman aged 50 to 60 who had been exposed to COVID-19. The sequenced sample consisted of PBMCs or T cells enriched from blood (not recorded which). The chain carries TRBV24-1 and TRBJ2-3; D gene unclear. The CDR3 spells CATSDFSNPADTQYF. The DNA of the CDR3 is TGTGCCACCAGTGATTTTAGCAACCCCGCAGATACGCAGTATTTT.